This TCR beta chain appears in the sequencing data of a study of OX40 agonist ivuxolimab in advanced cancers. Looked up from germline, CDR1 is SGDLS and CDR2 is YYNGEE. CDR3 length equals 15 residues. The ends were cut back, 2 bases at V and 4 bases at J, with 13 bases in the middle. Using immunoSEQ multiplex PCR, the repertoire was profiled, and TCRdb retains in-frame clones only, with some absent. Seen here are under 85,000 clones, 80% to 85% observed once, and the top ten hold about 8%. This sequence originates from an adult with an advanced solid tumor such as melanoma, head and neck, liver or kidney cancer. The sample consisted of CD4+ or CD8+ T cells sorted from blood, taken in a trial of the OX40 agonist ivuxolimab. The genes are TRBV9 and TRBJ2-1; possibly TRBD2 for D (6 bases). CDR3: CASSVTGATYNEQFF. The CDR3 coding sequence is TGTGCCAGCAGCGTGACGGGAGCCACTTACAATGAGCAGTTCTTC.